The 18 T cell receptor beta chains reported below all come from one sample, sequenced in a study of blood T cell repertoires in COVID-19. Profiled with immunoSEQ multiplex PCR; TCRdb holds only in-frame clones, not every one. The sample has around 250,000 clones; around 90% are singletons. Sequencing was performed on PBMCs or T cells enriched from blood (not recorded which). The receptors were sampled from a human donor in a cohort exposed to, infected with or recovered from COVID-19 (not recorded which). The donor label of this sample is uncertain.

V and J are TRBV7-9 and TRBJ2-5, with 7 positions matching TRBD2. V lost 5 bases to trimming and J lost 4 bases; unmatched junction nucleotides: 10. Germline V gene lookup returns CDR1 SEHNR and CDR2 FQNEAQ (reference sequence). CDR3 length: 15 amino acids. The CDR3 DNA reads TGTGCCAGCAGCAGTCAAAGCGGGGTGGCAGAGACCCAGTACTTC. As protein: CASSSQSGVAETQYF. Supplemented by reference TRBV7-9 and TRBJ2-5, the full variable domain reads DTGVSQNPRHKITKRGQNVTFRCDPISEHNRLYWYRQTLGQGPEFLTYFQNEAQLEKSRLLSDRFSAERPKGSFSTLEIQRTEQGDSAMYLCASSSQSGVAETQYFGPGTRLLVL.

The chain couples TRBV29-1 to TRBJ2-2, with 8 bases lining up with TRBD2. The trim removed 0 bases at V and 4 bases at J, leaving 7 bases unmatched. CDR3 length: 16 amino acids. Looked up from germline, CDR1 is SQVTM and CDR2 is ANQGSEA. The CDR3 protein is CSVEESGGPLTGELFF. Here the CDR3 DNA reads TGCAGCGTTGAAGAAAGCGGGGGACCTCTCACCGGGGAGCTGTTTTTT.

This rearrangement joins TRBV4-1 to TRBJ1-1; D remains ambiguous. CDR3 length: 15 residues. Germline CDR1 reads MGHRA; CDR2 reads YSYEKL. Trimming removed 7 bases at V and 1 base at J, with 16 bases between. CDR3 amino acids: CASKGVGGKNTEAFF. CDR3 DNA sequence: TGCGCCAGCAAAGGTGTAGGCGGGAAGAACACTGAAGCTTTCTTT.

The V gene is TRBV5-1, the J gene TRBJ2-3; 7 bases align to TRBD1. The trim removed 2 bases at V and 4 bases at J, leaving 7 bases unmatched. Looked up from germline, CDR1 is SGHRS and CDR2 is YFSETQ. The CDR3 runs 15 residues. In DNA, the CDR3 is TGCGCCAGCAGCTTAAATTTACAGGGGTCAGATACGCAGTATTTT. Amino acid sequence: CASSLNLQGSDTQYF.

The chain has TRBV19 and TRBJ2-2, with D perhaps TRBD2 (6 bases). The V end was cut by 4 bases, the J end by 6 bases, with 21 bases between. Germline lookup yields CDR1 LNHDA and CDR2 SQIVND (reference sequence). This CDR3 spans 17 amino acids. The CDR3: CASSRPLQAGMAGELFF. CDR3 bases: TGTGCCAGTAGTAGGCCCTTACAGGCGGGGATGGCCGGGGAGCTGTTTTTT.

The V and J genes are TRBV7-2 and TRBJ2-1; 13 bases match TRBD2. After removal of 5 bases from V and 10 bases from J, the junction contained 8 bases not matched to a gene. The CDR3 spans 15 residues. CDR1 is SGHTA and CDR2 is FQGNSA in the germline V gene. The CDR3 reads CASSPRLAGGSEQFF. The CDR3 coding sequence is TGTGCCAGCAGCCCACGACTAGCGGGGGGTTCGGAGCAGTTCTTC.

The chain has TRBV4-2 and TRBJ2-4; D perhaps matches TRBD1 (6 bases). CDR1 and CDR2 (germline): LGHNA, YNFKEQ. V was trimmed by 3 bases and J by 1 base, leaving 13 bases between them. The CDR3 is 16 amino acids. This CDR3 is CASSHKNREAKNIQYF. The CDR3 DNA reads TGTGCCAGCAGCCACAAAAACAGGGAGGCCAAAAACATTCAGTACTTC.

This chain connects TRBV2 to TRBJ2-3; TRBD1 matches 7 bases. The CDR3 runs to 14 residues. Germline assignment: CDR1 SNHLY and CDR2 FYNNEI. Trimming removed 4 bases from V and 2 bases from J; junction bases left unmatched: 3. The CDR3 nucleotides are TGTGCCAGCAGTGCGGGACAGAACACAGATACGCAGTATTTT. This gives the protein CASSAGQNTDTQYF.

This clone was seen more than once but under ten times. This CDR3 reads CASSQGIRQGGYTF. Written as DNA, the CDR3 is TGCGCCAGCAGCCAAGGGATTAGACAGGGTGGCTACACCTTC. The chain couples TRBV4-1 to TRBJ1-2; 7 nucleotides match TRBD1. V lost 1 base to trimming and J lost 7 bases; unmatched junction nucleotides: 6. This CDR3 has 14 amino acids. CDR1 and CDR2 (germline): MGHRA, YSYEKL.

The table lists this clone with a count of one. The chain links TRBV5-1 to TRBJ1-5; D is possibly TRBD1 (5 bases). V was clipped by 3 bases and J by 5 bases, with 30 bases between them. Looked up from germline, CDR1 is SGHRS and CDR2 is YFSETQ. This CDR3 has 20 residues. The CDR3 loop reads CASSSPSPPTLDLGHQPQHF. The CDR3 region has the DNA TGCGCCAGCAGCTCCCCCTCTCCCCCTACCCTGGACCTGGGGCATCAGCCCCAGCATTTT.

This sequence joins TRBV11-3 and TRBJ2-3; 7 bases fit TRBD1. Germline V gene sequence: CDR1 SGHNT, CDR2 YENEEA. After removal of 5 bases from V and 4 bases from J, the junction contained 15 bases not matched to a gene. CDR3 size: 17 residues. The CDR3: CASSPGQDSGGADTQYF. In DNA form, the CDR3 reads TGTGCCAGCAGCCCCGGACAGGACTCTGGTGGGGCAGATACGCAGTATTTT.

The genes are TRBV6-2 or TRBV6-3 and TRBJ1-2; TRBD1 is a possible D gene (5 bases). Germline V gene lookup returns CDR1 MNHEY and CDR2 SVGEGT. The CDR3 totals 15 residues. The germline V and J ends were trimmed by 4 bases and 3 bases, with 15 bases remaining between them. CDR3 DNA: TGTGCCAGCAGTTTCGACAAGGGAGGGGACTATGGCTACACCTTC. This codes for CASSFDKGGDYGYTF.

V and J are TRBV2 and TRBJ2-7; 11 bases align to TRBD2. The germline CDR1 and CDR2 sequences are SNHLY and FYNNEI. V lost 6 bases, J lost 2 bases, and 6 bases stayed unmatched. The CDR3 totals 15 residues. This CDR3 is CASSGLAGAPYEQYF. CDR3 bases: TGTGCCAGCAGCGGACTAGCGGGTGCCCCCTACGAGCAGTACTTC.

Remarks on this clone: The identical CDR3 is also encoded by other nucleotide sequences in the sample. V gene TRBV29-1 combines with J gene TRBJ1-5; TRBD1 matches 7 bases. This CDR3 has 13 residues. Per germline, CDR1 SQVTM and CDR2 ANQGSEA. Trimming took 4 bases from V and 1 from J; bases not matched to a gene: 1. The chain's CDR3 is CSVGQGSNQPQHF. The DNA for the CDR3 is TGCAGCGTTGGACAGGGCAGCAATCAGCCCCAGCATTTT.

The V call is TRBV12-3 or TRBV12-4, the J call TRBJ1-1; D is undetermined. The V gene lost 2 bases and the J gene lost 0 bases, with 4 bases spanning the gap. The CDR3 totals 13 residues. CDR3 loop: CASSLSVNTEAFF. CDR3 sequence (DNA): TGTGCCAGCAGTTTATCAGTGAACACTGAAGCTTTCTTT.

This chain joins TRBV2 and TRBJ1-2; 7 bases are a match to TRBD1. V lost 2 bases, J lost 7 bases, and 4 bases stayed unmatched. Germline V CDR1 and CDR2: SNHLY, FYNNEI. The CDR3 extends over 13 amino acids. CDR3 residues: CASSEQGESGYTF. CDR3 bases: TGTGCCAGCAGTGAACAGGGGGAGAGTGGCTACACCTTC.

This clone was picked up a small number of times. The chain recombines TRBV18 with TRBJ2-3; D might be TRBD2 (7 bases). Germline V gives CDR1 KGHSH, CDR2 LQKENI. The CDR3 loop spans 16 amino acids. V was clipped by 0 bases and J by 0 bases, with 10 bases between them. CDR3 protein: CASSPPGGLSTDTQYF. CDR3 bases: TGTGCCAGCTCACCACCGGGGGGGCTCAGCACAGATACGCAGTATTTT.

The genes are TRBV2 and TRBJ1-3, with no clear D. The CDR3 is 13 amino acids. The V and J ends lost 5 bases and 5 bases respectively, with 10 bases between them. The germline V gene encodes CDR1 SNHLY and CDR2 FYNNEI. CDR3 region: CASSPRARNTIYF. Here the CDR3 DNA reads TGTGCCAGCAGTCCCCGCGCTCGAAACACCATATATTTT.